These 10 T cell receptor beta chains share one sample of origin, sequenced in a study of T cell clusters in autoimmune cytopenias. Each sample's input was roughly 250 ng genomic DNA, some 38,000 genome equivalents. One tube held mixed TRB-A and TRB-B primer pools for touch-down PCR. TCRdb re-called the multiplex PCR reads and shows each CDR3 protein once, DNA omitted. The table counts about 5,000 distinct CDR3 sequences; about 26% lies in the top ten. The sequencing input was peripheral blood. Receptors were obtained from a human donor with an autoimmune cytopenia or autoimmune hepatitis (not recorded which).

Judged by frequency, this clonotype is medium-sized. The gene calls are TRBV20-1 and TRBJ1-5. Germline lookup yields CDR1 DFQATT and CDR2 SNEGSKA (reference sequence). CDR3 length: 12 residues. This CDR3 reads CSATGVNQPQHF.

This clonotype is identified as medium-sized (0.01 to 0.1%) from frequency. The chain links TRBV20-1 to TRBJ1-2; checking the TCRdb D call of TRBD1 is not possible without DNA. The germline V gene encodes CDR1 DFQATT and CDR2 SNEGSKA (reference sequence). This CDR3 has 14 residues. The CDR3 sequence is CSARGTPANYGYTF.

This clonotype registers medium-sized by frequency. The chain couples TRBV7-9 to TRBJ1-6; TCRdb gives TRBD1 as the D gene, but with no DNA this cannot be confirmed. The CDR3 consists of 17 residues. Germline loops: CDR1 SEHNR, CDR2 FQNEAQ (reference sequence). The CDR3: CASSSRGQGGLSTPLHF.

V usage is TRBV20-1 and J usage is TRBJ1-6; the D call of TRBD1 rests on TCRdb alone, since no DNA is present to check it. Per the germline V gene, CDR1 is DFQATT and CDR2 is SNEGSKA (reference sequence). The CDR3 spans 16 residues. The CDR3 is CSARGGADSYNSPLHF.

The rearrangement links TRBV12-3 or TRBV12-4 to TRBJ2-1; there is no DNA to check the TCRdb D call of TRBD1. The length of the CDR3 is 14 residues. The CDR3 loop reads CANSRTGGWNEQFF.

The rearrangement joins TRBV12-3 or TRBV12-4 to TRBJ2-7; TCRdb lists TRBD1, though no DNA is available to test this call. The CDR3 consists of 15 residues. CDR3 sequence: CASSPGGTGIDEQYF.

The chain employs TRBV6-1 and TRBJ1-2; TCRdb gives TRBD1 as the D gene, but with no DNA this cannot be confirmed. The V gene's germline CDR1 is MNHNS and CDR2 SASEGT. This CDR3 is 14 amino acids long. The CDR3 region is CASSEDRGFYGYTF.

Frequency places this clonotype as medium-sized. The chain couples TRBV6-5 to TRBJ1-6; absent DNA, TCRdb's TRBD1 call cannot be checked. Germline assignment: CDR1 MNHEY and CDR2 SVGAGI. The CDR3 sequence is 15 residues long. The CDR3 reads CASSRAGQHNSPLHF.

V is TRBV7-9 and J is TRBJ2-6. This CDR3 region has 18 residues. Germline-derived CDR1 and CDR2 are SEHNR and FQNEAQ (reference sequence). The CDR3 sequence: CASSSQRAGSSGANVLTF.

Frequency places this clonotype as medium-sized. V gene TRBV10-2 combines with J gene TRBJ2-5; TCRdb outputs TRBD1, but without DNA this stays unchecked. This CDR3 comprises 15 residues. Germline CDR1 reads WSHSY; CDR2 reads SAAADI. CDR3 protein: CASSGGGQGTETQYF.